This T cell receptor beta chain emerged from a study of blood T cell repertoires in COVID-19. Overall study: The study drew acute and convalescent COVID-19 samples from the United States, Italy and Spain. PBMCs, B-cell-depleted T cells, or T cells provided the cDNA or gDNA that made up the material.

Germline loops: CDR1 WSHSY, CDR2 SAAADI. Deletions cut 5 bases from V and 10 bases from J, with 18 bases between. The CDR3 totals 14 residues. Seattle patients were enrolled while actively infected and followed longitudinally. Clones were read by immunoSEQ multiplex PCR, and TCRdb kept only the in-frame ones, dropping some. The table has some 350,000 clones, roughly 90% seen once. The specimen was peripheral blood. The chain has TRBV10-2 and TRBJ2-1; possible D gene TRBD2, 6 bases. The receptor comes from a woman in her thirties with COVID-19, enrolled during active disease. CDR3 region: CASSQEGFVGEQFF. The CDR3 DNA reads as TGCGCCAGCAGTCAGGAGGGCTTCGTAGGGGAGCAGTTCTTC.